These 14 T cell receptor beta chains were all obtained from the same sample, sequenced in a study of cytomegalovirus exposure and HLA in healthy donors. 13 Jbeta primers and 60 Vbeta primers were used for the PCR. The method was immunoSEQ multiplex PCR; TCRdb's version includes in-frame clones alone and lacks a portion of them. This sample has about 160,000 clones, with about four fifths found just once. The specimen was PBMCs. Every receptor here comes from a male donor in good health and CMV-seropositive.

The chain recombines TRBV9 with TRBJ1-4; the D gene is possibly TRBD1 (5 bases). The CDR3 has 15 residues. V lost 0 bases and J lost 4, with 10 bases in between. CDR1 and CDR2 from the germline V gene are SGDLS and YYNGEE. The CDR3 reads CASSVGGRYNEKLFF. The CDR3 DNA reads TGTGCCAGCAGCGTAGGGGGCAGGTATAATGAAAAACTGTTTTTT.

The rearrangement uses TRBV19 and TRBJ2-1; 8 bases are a match to TRBD2. V lost 5 bases to trimming and J lost 4 bases; unmatched junction nucleotides: 7. The germline V gene has CDR1 LNHDA and CDR2 SQIVND (reference sequence). CDR3 length: 15 amino acids. In DNA form, the CDR3 reads TGTGCCAGTAGTTCTGGACTAGCCCGTTACAATGAGCAGTTCTTC. Encoded protein: CASSSGLARYNEQFF. The entire variable domain, with the rest obtained from reference TRBV19 and TRBJ2-1, is as follows: DGGITQSPKYLFRKEGQNVTLSCEQNLNHDAMYWYRQDPGQGLRLIYYSQIVNDFQKGDIAEGYSVSREKKESFPLTVTSAQKNPTAFYLCASSSGLARYNEQFFGPGTRLTVL.

The chain couples TRBV7-2 to TRBJ1-2; 10 positions agree with TRBD1. After removal of 5 bases from V and 4 bases from J, the junction contained 4 bases not matched to a gene. CDR1 and CDR2 from the germline V gene are SGHTA and FQGNSA. The CDR3 extends over 14 amino acids. The CDR3 spells CASSKTGGGYGYTF. Here the CDR3 DNA reads TGTGCCAGCAGCAAGACAGGGGGCGGCTATGGCTACACCTTC.

This clone has only a few counts. The genes are TRBV10-1 and TRBJ2-2; 8 nucleotides align to TRBD2. Looked up from germline, CDR1 is WNHNN and CDR2 is SYGVQD (reference sequence). The junction had 14 bases not matched to a gene; V was cut back by 6 bases and J by 5 bases. The CDR3 consists of 17 residues. The DNA of the CDR3 is TGCGCCAGCAGCCCGGGAGGGTGGCGGGGTGGAACCGGGGAGCTGTTTTTT. Encoded protein: CASSPGGWRGGTGELFF.

This chain links TRBV2 with TRBJ2-5; TRBD2 aligns across 10 bases. Germline V CDR1 and CDR2: SNHLY, FYNNEI. This CDR3 is 15 amino acids long. J gave up 5 bases and V 10 bases, and 13 bases lay outside the gene matches. DNA for the CDR3: TGTGCCACCAGGGGCCTAGCGGGAGTCTTGGAGACCCAGTACTTC. It encodes CATRGLAGVLETQYF.

The J gene is TRBJ2-2, the V gene TRBV5-1; the match to TRBD1 covers 11 bases. This CDR3 region has 16 residues. Germline V gives CDR1 SGHRS, CDR2 YFSETQ. V gave up 3 bases and J gave up 9 bases; unmatched junction bases: 10. CDR3 DNA sequence: TGCGCCAGCAGCTCTGGACAGGGGGCGTCCGCCCGGGAGCTGTTTTTT. The encoded protein is CASSSGQGASARELFF.

The CDR3 spells CASSLEPFYEQYF. CDR3 bases: TGTGCCAGCAGTTTAGAGCCCTTCTACGAGCAGTACTTC. This rearrangement joins TRBV27 to TRBJ2-7, with D hard to call. The CDR3 runs 13 residues. The germline V gene encodes CDR1 MNHEY and CDR2 SMNVEV (reference sequence). The germline V and J ends were trimmed by 2 bases and 3 bases, with 8 bases remaining between them.

This clone was recorded once. The V and J genes are TRBV19 and TRBJ1-4, with 8 positions matching TRBD1. There are 16 residues in the CDR3. The germline V gene has CDR1 LNHDA and CDR2 SQIVND (reference sequence). J gave up 10 bases and V 5 bases, and 15 bases lay outside the gene matches. Here the CDR3 DNA reads TGTGCCAGTAGTCCAGGATCGACAGGGGTTGAGGGAAAACTGTTTTTT. This encodes CASSPGSTGVEGKLFF. The full variable domain, its missing parts supplied by reference TRBV19 and TRBJ1-4, is DGGITQSPKYLFRKEGQNVTLSCEQNLNHDAMYWYRQDPGQGLRLIYYSQIVNDFQKGDIAEGYSVSREKKESFPLTVTSAQKNPTAFYLCASSPGSTGVEGKLFFGSGTQLSVL.

This rearrangement joins TRBV2 to TRBJ1-6; 7 nucleotides align to TRBD1. Trimming removed 6 bases from V and 13 bases from J; junction bases left unmatched: 9. In germline, CDR1 is SNHLY, CDR2 FYNNEI. The CDR3 is made up of 13 amino acids. Here the CDR3 DNA reads TGTGCCAGCAGGGAGGGGGCTAGGGCTCCCCTCCACTTT. It codes for CASREGARAPLHF.

The chain carries TRBV19 and TRBJ2-2; 7 nucleotides agree with TRBD1. This CDR3 has 15 amino acids. The germline CDR1 and CDR2 sequences are LNHDA and SQIVND (reference sequence). Trimming at V came to 5 bases and at J to 8 bases, leaving 11 bases not matched to a gene. The CDR3 DNA follows: TGTGCCAGTAGTGAGGCAGGGGGAACTAGGGGGGAGCTGTTTTTT. Protein sequence: CASSEAGGTRGELFF. The full variable domain, its missing parts supplied by reference TRBV19 and TRBJ2-2, is DGGITQSPKYLFRKEGQNVTLSCEQNLNHDAMYWYRQDPGQGLRLIYYSQIVNDFQKGDIAEGYSVSREKKESFPLTVTSAQKNPTAFYLCASSEAGGTRGELFFGEGSRLTVL.

The V gene is TRBV27, the J gene TRBJ1-3, with D maybe TRBD1 (5 bases). This CDR3 is 15 amino acids long. The germline V and J ends were trimmed by 3 bases and 1 base, with 10 bases remaining between them. CDR1 and CDR2 (germline): MNHEY, SMNVEV (reference sequence). The CDR3 loop reads CASSFGGMSGNTIYF. The CDR3 DNA reads TGTGCCAGCAGTTTCGGGGGTATGTCTGGAAACACCATATATTTT.

The chain carries TRBV7-8 and TRBJ1-1, with TRBD1 identical over 8 bases. Germline CDR1 SGHVS, CDR2 FQNEAQ. CDR3 length equals 14 residues. Trimming cost V 1 base and J 5 bases; bases outside gene matches: 3. CDR3 DNA sequence: TGTGCCAGCAGCTTAGGGACAGGGCGGACTGAAGCTTTCTTT. This encodes CASSLGTGRTEAFF.

The rearrangement uses TRBV5-1 and TRBJ2-1; D remains unclear. The CDR3 is 11 residues long. V lost 4 bases and J lost 8, with 7 bases in between. The germline V gene has CDR1 SGHRS and CDR2 YFSETQ. The CDR3, as DNA: TGCGCCAGCAGCCTCTCCTATGAGCAGTTCTTC. It yields the protein CASSLSYEQFF.

The chain has TRBV6-4 and TRBJ2-3, with 9 bases aligning to TRBD1. The V and J ends lost 4 bases and 1 base, in that order; junction bases with no gene match: 3. Germline V lookup: CDR1 MRHNA, CDR2 SNTAGT. This CDR3 is 15 amino acids long. Here the CDR3 reads CASSAQGAGTDTQYF. Here the CDR3 DNA reads TGTGCCAGCAGTGCACAGGGGGCTGGCACAGATACGCAGTATTTT.